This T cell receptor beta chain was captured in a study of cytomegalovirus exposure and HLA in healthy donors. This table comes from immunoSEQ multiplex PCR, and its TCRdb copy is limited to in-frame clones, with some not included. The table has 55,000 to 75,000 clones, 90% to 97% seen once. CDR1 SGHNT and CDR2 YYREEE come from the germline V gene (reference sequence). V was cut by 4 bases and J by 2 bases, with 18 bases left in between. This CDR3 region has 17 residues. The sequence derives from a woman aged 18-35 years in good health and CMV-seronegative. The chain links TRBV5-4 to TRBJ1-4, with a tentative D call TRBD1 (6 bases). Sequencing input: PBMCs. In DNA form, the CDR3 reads TGTGCCAGCAGCCGGCGGGGGGGCCTGGGGACTAATGAAAAACTGTTTTTT. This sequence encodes CASSRRGGLGTNEKLFF.